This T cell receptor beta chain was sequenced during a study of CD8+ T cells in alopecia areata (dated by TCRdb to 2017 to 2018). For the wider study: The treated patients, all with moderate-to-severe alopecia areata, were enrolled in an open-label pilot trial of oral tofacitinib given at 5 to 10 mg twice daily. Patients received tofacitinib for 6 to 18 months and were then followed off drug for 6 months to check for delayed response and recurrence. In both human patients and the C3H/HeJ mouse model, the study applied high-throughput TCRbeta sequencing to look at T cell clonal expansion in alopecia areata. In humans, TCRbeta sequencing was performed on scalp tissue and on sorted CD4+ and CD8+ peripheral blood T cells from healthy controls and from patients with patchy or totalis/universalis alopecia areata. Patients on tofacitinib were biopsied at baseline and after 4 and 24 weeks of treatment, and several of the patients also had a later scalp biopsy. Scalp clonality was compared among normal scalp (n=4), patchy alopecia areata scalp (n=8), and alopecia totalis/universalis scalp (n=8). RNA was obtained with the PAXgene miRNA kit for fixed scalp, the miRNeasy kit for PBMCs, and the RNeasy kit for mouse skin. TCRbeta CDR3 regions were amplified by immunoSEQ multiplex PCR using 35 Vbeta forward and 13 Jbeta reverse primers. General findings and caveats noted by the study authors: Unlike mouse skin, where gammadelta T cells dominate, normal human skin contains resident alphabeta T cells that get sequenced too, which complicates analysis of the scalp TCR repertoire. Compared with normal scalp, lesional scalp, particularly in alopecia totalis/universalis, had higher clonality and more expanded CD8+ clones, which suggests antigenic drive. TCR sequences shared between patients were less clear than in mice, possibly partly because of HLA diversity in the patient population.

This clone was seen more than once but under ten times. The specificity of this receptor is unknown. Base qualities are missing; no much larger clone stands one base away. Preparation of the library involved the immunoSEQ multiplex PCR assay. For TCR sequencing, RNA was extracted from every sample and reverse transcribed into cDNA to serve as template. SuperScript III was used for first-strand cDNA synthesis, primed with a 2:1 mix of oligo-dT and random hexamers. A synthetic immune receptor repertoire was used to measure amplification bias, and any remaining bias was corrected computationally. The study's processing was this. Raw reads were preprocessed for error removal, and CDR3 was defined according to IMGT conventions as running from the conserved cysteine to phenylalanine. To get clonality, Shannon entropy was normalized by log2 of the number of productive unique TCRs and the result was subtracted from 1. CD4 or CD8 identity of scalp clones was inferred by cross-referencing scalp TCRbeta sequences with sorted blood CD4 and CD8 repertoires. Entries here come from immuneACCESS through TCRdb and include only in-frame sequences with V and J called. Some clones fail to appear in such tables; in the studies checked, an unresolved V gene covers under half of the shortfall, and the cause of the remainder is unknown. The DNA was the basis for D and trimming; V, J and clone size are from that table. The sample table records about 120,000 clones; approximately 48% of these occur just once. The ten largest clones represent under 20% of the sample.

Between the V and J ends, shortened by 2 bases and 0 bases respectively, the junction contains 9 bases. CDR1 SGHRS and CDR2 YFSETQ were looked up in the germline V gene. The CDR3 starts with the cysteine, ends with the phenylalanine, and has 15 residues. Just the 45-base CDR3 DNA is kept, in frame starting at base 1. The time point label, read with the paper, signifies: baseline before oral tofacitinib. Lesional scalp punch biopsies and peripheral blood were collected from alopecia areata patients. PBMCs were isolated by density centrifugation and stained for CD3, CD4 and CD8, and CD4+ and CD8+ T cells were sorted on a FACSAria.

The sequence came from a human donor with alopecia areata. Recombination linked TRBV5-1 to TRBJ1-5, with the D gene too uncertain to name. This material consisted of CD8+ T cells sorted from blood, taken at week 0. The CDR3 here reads CASSLGMGSNQPQHF. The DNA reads TGCGCCAGCAGCTTAGGCATGGGTAGCAATCAGCCCCAGCATTTT. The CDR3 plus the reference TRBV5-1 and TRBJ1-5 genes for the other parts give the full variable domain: KAGVTQTPRYLIKTRGQQVTLSCSPISGHRSVSWYQQTPGQGLQFLFEYFSETQRNKGNFPGRFSGRQFSNSRSEMNVSTLELGDSALYLCASSLGMGSNQPQHFGDGTRLSIL.